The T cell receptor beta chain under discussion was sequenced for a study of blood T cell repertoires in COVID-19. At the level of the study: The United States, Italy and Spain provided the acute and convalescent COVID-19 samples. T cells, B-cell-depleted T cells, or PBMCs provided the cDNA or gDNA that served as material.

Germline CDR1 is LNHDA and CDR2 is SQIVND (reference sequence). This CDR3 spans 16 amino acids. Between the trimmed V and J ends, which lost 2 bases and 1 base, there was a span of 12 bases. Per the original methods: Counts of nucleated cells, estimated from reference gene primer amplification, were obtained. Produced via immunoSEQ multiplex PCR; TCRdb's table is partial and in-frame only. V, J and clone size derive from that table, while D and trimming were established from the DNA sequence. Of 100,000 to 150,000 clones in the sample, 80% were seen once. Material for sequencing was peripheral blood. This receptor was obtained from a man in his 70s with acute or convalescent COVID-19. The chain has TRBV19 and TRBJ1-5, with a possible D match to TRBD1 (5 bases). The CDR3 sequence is CASSILPTVSNQPQHF. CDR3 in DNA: TGTGCCAGTAGTATACTGCCGACAGTCAGCAATCAGCCCCAGCATTTT. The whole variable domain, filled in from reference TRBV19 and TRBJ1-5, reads DGGITQSPKYLFRKEGQNVTLSCEQNLNHDAMYWYRQDPGQGLRLIYYSQIVNDFQKGDIAEGYSVSREKKESFPLTVTSAQKNPTAFYLCASSILPTVSNQPQHFGDGTRLSIL.